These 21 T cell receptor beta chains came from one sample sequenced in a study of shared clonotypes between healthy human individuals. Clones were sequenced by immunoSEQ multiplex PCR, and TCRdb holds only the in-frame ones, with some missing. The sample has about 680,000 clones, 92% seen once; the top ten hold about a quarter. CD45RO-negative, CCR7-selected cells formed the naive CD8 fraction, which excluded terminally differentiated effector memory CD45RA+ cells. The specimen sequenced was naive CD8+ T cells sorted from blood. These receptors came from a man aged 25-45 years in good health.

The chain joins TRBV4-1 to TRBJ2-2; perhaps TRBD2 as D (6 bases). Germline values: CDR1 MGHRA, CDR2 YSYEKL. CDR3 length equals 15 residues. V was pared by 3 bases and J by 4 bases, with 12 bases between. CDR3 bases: TGCGCCAGCAGCCATAAGACTAGTCCCACCGGGGAGCTGTTTTTT. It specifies CASSHKTSPTGELFF.

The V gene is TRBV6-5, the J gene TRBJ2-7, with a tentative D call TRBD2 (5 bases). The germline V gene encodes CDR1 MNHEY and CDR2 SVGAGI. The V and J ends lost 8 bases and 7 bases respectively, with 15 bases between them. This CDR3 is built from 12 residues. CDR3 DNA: TGTGCCAGCCGTCCGGGGTCAGGAGAGCAGTACTTC. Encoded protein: CASRPGSGEQYF.

CDR3 in DNA: TGTGCCATCAACGCGGGAGGGCCCTCCTACGAGCAGTACTTC. This sequence encodes CAINAGGPSYEQYF. This sequence joins TRBV10-3 and TRBJ2-7; 9 bases agree with TRBD2. Germline values: CDR1 ENHRY, CDR2 SYGVKD. CDR3 size: 14 residues. The V segment lost 7 bases and the J segment 0 bases; nucleotides outside the gene matches: 4.

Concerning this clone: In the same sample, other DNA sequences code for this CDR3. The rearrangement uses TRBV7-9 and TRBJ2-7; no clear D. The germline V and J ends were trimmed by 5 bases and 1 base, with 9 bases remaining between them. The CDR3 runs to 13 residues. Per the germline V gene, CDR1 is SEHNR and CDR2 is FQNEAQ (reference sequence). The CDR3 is CASSPLGSYEQYF. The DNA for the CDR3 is TGTGCCAGCAGCCCGCTGGGGTCCTACGAGCAGTACTTC. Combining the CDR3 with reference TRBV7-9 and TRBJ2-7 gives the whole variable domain DTGVSQNPRHKITKRGQNVTFRCDPISEHNRLYWYRQTLGQGPEFLTYFQNEAQLEKSRLLSDRFSAERPKGSFSTLEIQRTEQGDSAMYLCASSPLGSYEQYFGPGTRLTVT.

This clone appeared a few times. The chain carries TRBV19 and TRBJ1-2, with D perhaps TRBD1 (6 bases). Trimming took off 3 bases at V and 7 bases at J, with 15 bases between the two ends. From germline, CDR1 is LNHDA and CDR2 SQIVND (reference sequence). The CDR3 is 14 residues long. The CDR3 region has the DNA TGTGCCAGTAGTATTTCAGGGGCCCTTGGTGGCTACACCTTC. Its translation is CASSISGALGGYTF.

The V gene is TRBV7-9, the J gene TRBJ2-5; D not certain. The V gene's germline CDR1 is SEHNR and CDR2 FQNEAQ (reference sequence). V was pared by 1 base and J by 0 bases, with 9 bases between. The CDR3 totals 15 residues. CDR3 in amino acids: CASSLGASYQETQYF. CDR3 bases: TGTGCCAGCAGCTTAGGGGCGTCCTACCAAGAGACCCAGTACTTC.

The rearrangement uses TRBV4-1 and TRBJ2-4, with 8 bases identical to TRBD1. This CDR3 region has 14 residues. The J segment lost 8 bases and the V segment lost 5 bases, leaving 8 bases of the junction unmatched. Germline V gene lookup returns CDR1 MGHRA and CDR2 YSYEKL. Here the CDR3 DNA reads TGCGCCAGCAGCGGGGACAGGTTCATGGACATTCAGTACTTC. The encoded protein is CASSGDRFMDIQYF.

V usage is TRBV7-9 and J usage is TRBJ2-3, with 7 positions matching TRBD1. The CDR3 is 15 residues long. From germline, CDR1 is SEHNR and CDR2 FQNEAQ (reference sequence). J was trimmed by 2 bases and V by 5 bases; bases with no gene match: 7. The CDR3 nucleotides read TGTGCCAGCAGCCCACCCGACAGGGACACAGATACGCAGTATTTT. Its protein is CASSPPDRDTDTQYF.

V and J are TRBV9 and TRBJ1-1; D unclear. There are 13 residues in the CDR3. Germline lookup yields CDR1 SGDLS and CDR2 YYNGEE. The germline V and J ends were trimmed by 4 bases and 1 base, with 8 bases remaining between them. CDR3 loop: CASSPSGNTEAFF. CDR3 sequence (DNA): TGTGCCAGCAGCCCCTCAGGGAACACTGAAGCTTTCTTT.

The CDR3 region has the DNA TGCGCCAGCAGCCTCGGACCGGGCACAGATACGCAGTATTTT. Its protein product is CASSLGPGTDTQYF. J is TRBJ2-3 and V is TRBV5-1; D is uncertain. This CDR3 comprises 14 residues. V was trimmed by 4 bases and J by 1 base, leaving 10 bases between them. Germline V gives CDR1 SGHRS, CDR2 YFSETQ.

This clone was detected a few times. The CDR3 protein is CASSLEYNEQFF. The CDR3 nucleotides are TGTGCCAGCAGTCTAGAGTACAATGAGCAGTTCTTC. The chain joins TRBV6-5 to TRBJ2-1; D is undetermined. Germline loops: CDR1 MNHEY, CDR2 SVGAGI. The CDR3 has 12 residues. V was shortened by 5 bases and J by 4 bases, with 6 bases between the two germline ends.

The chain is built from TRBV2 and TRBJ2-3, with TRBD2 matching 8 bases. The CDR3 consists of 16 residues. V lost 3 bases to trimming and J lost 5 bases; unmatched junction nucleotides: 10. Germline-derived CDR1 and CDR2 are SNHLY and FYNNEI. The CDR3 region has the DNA TGTGCCAGCAGTGAGGCGTGGGGACTAGGCAGAGATACGCAGTATTTT. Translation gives CASSEAWGLGRDTQYF.

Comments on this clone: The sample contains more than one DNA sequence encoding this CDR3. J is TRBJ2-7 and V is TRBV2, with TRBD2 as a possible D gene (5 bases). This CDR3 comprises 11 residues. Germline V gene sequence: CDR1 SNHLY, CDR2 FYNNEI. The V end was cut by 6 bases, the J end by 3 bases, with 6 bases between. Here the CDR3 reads CASRGSYEQYF. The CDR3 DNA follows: TGTGCCAGCAGAGGGAGCTACGAGCAGTACTTC. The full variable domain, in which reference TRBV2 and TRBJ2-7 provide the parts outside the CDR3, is EPEVTQTPSHQVTQMGQEVILRCVPISNHLYFYWYRQILGQKVEFLVSFYNNEISEKSEIFDDQFSVERPDGSNFTLKIRSTKLEDSAMYFCASRGSYEQYFGPGTRLTVT.

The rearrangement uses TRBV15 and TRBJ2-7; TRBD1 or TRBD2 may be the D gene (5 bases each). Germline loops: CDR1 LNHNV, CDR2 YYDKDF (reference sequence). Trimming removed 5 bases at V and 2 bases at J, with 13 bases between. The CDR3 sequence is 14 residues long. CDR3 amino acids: CATSLGTGAYEQYF. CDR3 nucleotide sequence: TGTGCCACCAGCCTAGGGACCGGAGCCTACGAGCAGTACTTC.

CDR3: CAISQQGPNTEAFF. Here the CDR3 DNA reads TGTGCCATCAGTCAACAGGGGCCGAACACTGAAGCTTTCTTT. The chain links TRBV10-3 to TRBJ1-1; TRBD1 agrees at 7 bases. This CDR3 region has 14 residues. V was clipped by 5 bases and J by 1 base; unmatched bases: 4. Germline loops: CDR1 ENHRY, CDR2 SYGVKD.

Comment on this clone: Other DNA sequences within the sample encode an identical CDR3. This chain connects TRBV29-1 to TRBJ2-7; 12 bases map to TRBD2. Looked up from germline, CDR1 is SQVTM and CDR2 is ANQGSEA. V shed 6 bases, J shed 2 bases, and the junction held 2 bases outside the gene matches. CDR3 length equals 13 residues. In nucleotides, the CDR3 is TGCAGCGTCCGGACTAGCGGGACCTACGAGCAGTACTTC. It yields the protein CSVRTSGTYEQYF.

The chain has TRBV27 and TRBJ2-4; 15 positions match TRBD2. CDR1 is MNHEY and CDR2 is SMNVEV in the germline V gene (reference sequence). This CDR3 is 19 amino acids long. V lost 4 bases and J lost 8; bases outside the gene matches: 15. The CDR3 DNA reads TGTGCCAGCAGTTCTATTGTCGGACTAGCGGGAGGGCCTTTGGACATTCAGTACTTC. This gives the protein CASSSIVGLAGGPLDIQYF.

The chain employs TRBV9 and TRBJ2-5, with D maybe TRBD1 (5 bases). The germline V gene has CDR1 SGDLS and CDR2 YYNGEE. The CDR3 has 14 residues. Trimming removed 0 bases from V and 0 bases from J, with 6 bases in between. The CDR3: CASSVETDQETQYF. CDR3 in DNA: TGTGCCAGCAGCGTAGAGACAGACCAAGAGACCCAGTACTTC.

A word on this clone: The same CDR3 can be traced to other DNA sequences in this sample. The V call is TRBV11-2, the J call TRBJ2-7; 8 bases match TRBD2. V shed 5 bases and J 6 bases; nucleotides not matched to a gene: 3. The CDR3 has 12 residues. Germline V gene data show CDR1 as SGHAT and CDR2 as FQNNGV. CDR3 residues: CASSGLASEQYF. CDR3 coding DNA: TGTGCCAGCAGCGGACTAGCTTCCGAGCAGTACTTC.

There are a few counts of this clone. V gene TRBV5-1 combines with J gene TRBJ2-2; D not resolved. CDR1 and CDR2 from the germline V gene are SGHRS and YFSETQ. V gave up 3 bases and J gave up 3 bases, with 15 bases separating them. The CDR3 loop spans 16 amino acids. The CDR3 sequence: CASSSIPTSDTGELFF. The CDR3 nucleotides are TGCGCCAGCAGCTCAATACCGACATCGGACACCGGGGAGCTGTTTTTT.

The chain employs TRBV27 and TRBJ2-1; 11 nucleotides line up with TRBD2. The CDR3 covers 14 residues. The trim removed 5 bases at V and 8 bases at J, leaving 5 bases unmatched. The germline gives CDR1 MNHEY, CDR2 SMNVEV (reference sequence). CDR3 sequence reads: CASSQLAGDDEQFF. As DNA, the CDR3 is TGTGCCAGCAGTCAACTAGCGGGAGACGATGAGCAGTTCTTC.